This is a list of T cell receptor beta chains from one sample in a study of cytomegalovirus exposure and HLA in healthy donors. This table comes from immunoSEQ multiplex PCR, and its TCRdb copy is limited to in-frame clones, with some not included. The sample has about 200,000 clones; 81% are singletons. The specimen was PBMCs. Receptors originate from a woman in her 30s in good health and CMV-seronegative. The CDR3 runs from the conserved cysteine through the conserved F or W. Fields, in order: D gene, clone size, V gene, J gene, CDR3 protein, CDR3 DNA. D genes are given only for firm matches. Clone size is given for some rows only: seen once, a few or many times, or a class if the clone is expanded.

>.|.|TRBV11-2|TRBJ1-2
CASSLSGHLTGGYTF
TGTGCCAGCAGCTTATCGGGACACTTAACAGGGGGCTACACCTTC
>TRBD2|once|TRBV5-1|TRBJ2-7
CASSFGGYEQYF
TGCGCCAGCAGCTTCGGGGGGTACGAGCAGTACTTC
>TRBD1|.|TRBV5-4|TRBJ2-2
CASSPMKGTGNTGELFF
TGTGCCAGCAGCCCTATGAAAGGGACAGGGAACACCGGGGAGCTGTTTTTT
>.|many|TRBV4-1|TRBJ1-6
CASSQPDTGSPLHF
TGCGCCAGCAGCCAACCCGATACAGGCTCACCCCTCCACTTT
>.|.|TRBV2|TRBJ1-5
CASSEMGSLNQPQHF
TGTGCCAGCAGTGAAATGGGCAGCCTCAATCAGCCCCAGCATTTT
>.|.|TRBV5-1|TRBJ2-1
CASSLTNNNEQFF
TGCGCCAGCAGCTTGACGAACAACAATGAGCAGTTCTTC
>.|.|TRBV6-5|TRBJ2-7
CASARGQSGYEQYF
TGTGCCAGCGCCCGCGGTCAGAGCGGCTACGAGCAGTACTTC
>TRBD1|once|TRBV5-1|TRBJ1-1
CASSPGQSNTEAFF
TGCGCCAGCAGCCCGGGACAGTCAAACACTGAAGCTTTCTTT
>.|.|TRBV15|TRBJ1-1
CATSRDRRVGGLTEAFF
TGTGCCACCAGCAGAGATCGTAGGGTCGGGGGGCTCACTGAAGCTTTCTTT
>.|few|TRBV4-2|TRBJ2-7
CASSQERRRVHEQYF
TGTGCCAGCAGCCAAGAGAGGAGGCGGGTCCACGAGCAGTACTTC
>TRBD2|.|TRBV6-1|TRBJ2-1
CASRELAGAHEQFF
TGTGCCAGCAGGGAACTAGCGGGAGCCCATGAGCAGTTCTTC
>TRBD1|.|TRBV6-4|TRBJ1-6
CASRGQGGSSPLHF
TGTGCCAGCAGAGGACAGGGAGGGAGTTCACCCCTCCACTTT
>TRBD2|.|TRBV28|TRBJ2-3
CASSLQAGSTDTQYF
TGTGCCAGCAGTCTCCAAGCGGGAAGCACAGATACGCAGTATTTT
>.|.|TRBV5-8|TRBJ2-7
CASSLGGQGSYEQYF
TGTGCCAGCAGCTTGGGGGGACAAGGCTCCTACGAGCAGTACTTC
>.|.|TRBV27|TRBJ1-4
CASSLVDGANEKLFF
TGTGCCAGCAGTTTAGTAGACGGAGCTAATGAAAAACTGTTTTTT
>.|.|TRBV27|TRBJ2-7
CASSLSNTGSAYEQYF
TGTGCCAGCAGTTTATCGAACACCGGGAGTGCGTACGAGCAGTACTTC
>.|.|TRBV6-1|TRBJ2-7
CASSEAWGAYEQYF
TGTGCCAGCAGTGAAGCGTGGGGCGCCTACGAGCAGTACTTC
>.|.|TRBV7-8|TRBJ2-7
CASSPHSYEQYF
TGTGCCAGCAGCCCCCACTCCTACGAGCAGTACTTC
>.|.|TRBV27|TRBJ2-1
CASSPTGGAYNEQFF
TGTGCCAGCTCTCCTACGGGGGGCGCCTACAATGAGCAGTTCTTC
>TRBD1|.|TRBV6-5|TRBJ1-3
CASRWTGGNTIYF
TGTGCCAGCAGATGGACAGGTGGAAACACCATATATTTT
>.|.|TRBV5-1|TRBJ2-7
CASSSPRGVWSYEQYF
TGCGCCAGCAGCTCACCCCGCGGGGTGTGGTCCTACGAGCAGTACTTC
>.|.|TRBV30|TRBJ1-1
CAWSVAGSTNMNTEAFF
TGTGCCTGGAGTGTGGCGGGTTCGACTAACATGAACACTGAAGCTTTCTTT
>.|.|TRBV2|TRBJ2-3
CASGPGTDTQYF
TGTGCCAGCGGACCAGGGACAGATACGCAGTATTTT
>TRBD1|.|TRBV2|TRBJ2-7
CASSAGTGAYYEQYF
TGTGCCAGCAGTGCCGGGACAGGGGCCTACTACGAGCAGTACTTC
>.|.|TRBV29-1|TRBJ1-5
CSVETGRNQPQHF
TGCAGCGTTGAGACAGGCCGGAATCAGCCCCAGCATTTT
>.|.|TRBV27|TRBJ1-1
CASSLSARGNTEAFF
TGTGCCAGCAGTTTATCGGCCAGGGGGAACACTGAAGCTTTCTTT
>.|.|TRBV5-1|TRBJ2-2
CASSRTANTGELFF
TGCGCCAGCAGCAGGACTGCGAACACCGGGGAGCTGTTTTTT
>TRBD2|.|TRBV20-1|TRBJ2-1
CRAGEDEQFF
TGCAGAGCGGGAGAGGATGAGCAGTTCTTC
>TRBD1|few|TRBV6-6|TRBJ1-2
CASSRQGGDYGYTF
TGTGCCAGCAGTCGACAGGGTGGAGACTATGGCTACACCTTC
>.|.|TRBV28|TRBJ2-1
CASLHRALTYNEQFF
TGTGCCAGCCTCCACAGGGCATTAACCTACAATGAGCAGTTCTTC
>.|.|TRBV5-1|TRBJ2-6
CASSITGDGANVLTF
TGCGCCAGCAGTATTACTGGAGATGGGGCCAACGTCCTGACTTTC
>.|.|TRBV5-6|TRBJ2-7
CASSSRSAGEQYF
TGTGCCAGCAGCTCCCGATCCGCGGGCGAGCAGTACTTC
>TRBD1|few|TRBV6-6|TRBJ1-6
CASSDRGSRNSPLHF
TGTGCCAGCAGTGACAGGGGTTCACGAAATTCACCCCTCCACTTT
>TRBD1|.|TRBV6-1|TRBJ2-7
CASSEVDRGSYEQYF
TGTGCCAGCAGTGAAGTCGACAGGGGGTCCTACGAGCAGTACTTC
>TRBD1|.|TRBV27|TRBJ1-2
CASSLGQGDGYTF
TGTGCCAGCAGCCTGGGACAGGGGGATGGCTACACCTTC
>.|.|TRBV16|TRBJ2-7
CASSFEAGRSEQYF
TGTGCCAGCTCCTTCGAGGCAGGGAGGAGCGAGCAGTACTTC
>.|.|TRBV18|TRBJ1-4
CASSPATDEKLFF
TGTGCCAGCTCACCTGCGACAGACGAAAAACTGTTTTTT
>TRBD2|once|TRBV27|TRBJ2-2
CASSLPSGGAGTGELFF
TGTGCCAGCAGTTTACCCAGCGGGGGGGCTGGAACCGGGGAGCTGTTTTTT
>.|.|TRBV30|TRBJ1-4
CAWSIGVSGEKLFF
TGTGCCTGGTCTATAGGGGTCTCGGGCGAAAAACTGTTTTTT
>.|.|TRBV5-6|TRBJ1-1
CASSFLFTGTEAFF
TGTGCCAGCAGCTTCTTGTTTACGGGGACTGAAGCTTTCTTT
>TRBD1|.|TRBV30|TRBJ1-2
CAWTPTGQGGYTF
TGTGCCTGGACCCCGACAGGGCAGGGGGGCTACACCTTC
>.|.|TRBV4-1|TRBJ1-2
CASSLPEGRGYGYTF
TGCGCCAGCAGCCTTCCAGAGGGGAGGGGCTATGGCTACACCTTC
>.|.|TRBV7-3|TRBJ1-2
CASSWTTDHNYGYTF
TGTGCCAGCAGCTGGACGACAGACCATAACTATGGCTACACCTTC
>TRBD1|few|TRBV5-1|TRBJ2-7
CASSLWARTGMSYEQYF
TGCGCCAGCAGCTTGTGGGCCCGGACAGGGATGTCCTACGAGCAGTACTTC
>TRBD1|.|TRBV5-4|TRBJ1-3
CASSLGGQTYQRSIYF
TGTGCCAGCAGCTTGGGGGGACAGACCTACCAACGTTCCATATATTTT
>.|.|TRBV11-3|TRBJ2-3
CASSLVPLNTQYF
TGTGCCAGCAGCTTAGTCCCTCTAAATACGCAGTATTTT
>TRBD1|once|TRBV30|TRBJ1-4
CAWTTGTGPEKLFF
TGTGCCTGGACAACCGGGACAGGGCCCGAAAAACTGTTTTTT
>.|.|TRBV7-9|TRBJ1-1
CASSAGRMNTEAFF
TGTGCCAGCAGTGCGGGACGGATGAACACTGAAGCTTTCTTT
>TRBD2|.|TRBV9|TRBJ2-7
CASSVGLTSGRLTYEQYF
TGTGCCAGCAGCGTAGGCCTGACTAGCGGGAGACTTACCTACGAGCAGTACTTC
>TRBD2|.|TRBV30|TRBJ2-2
CAWKGGAGVNTGELFF
TGTGCCTGGAAGGGAGGCGCGGGGGTGAACACCGGGGAGCTGTTTTTT
>TRBD1|.|TRBV14|TRBJ1-5
CASSQPDRGPYSNQPQHF
TGTGCCAGCAGCCAACCGGACAGGGGCCCGTATAGCAATCAGCCCCAGCATTTT
>.|few|TRBV11-1|TRBJ2-7
CASTSDKDYTYEQYF
TGTGCCAGCACCTCTGACAAGGACTATACTTACGAGCAGTACTTC
>.|.|TRBV5-1|TRBJ2-3
CASSLGLSTDTQYF
TGCGCCAGCAGCCTGGGGCTGAGCACAGATACGCAGTATTTT
>TRBD1|once|TRBV29-1|TRBJ2-3
CSVDGTGAWGTQYF
TGCAGCGTGGATGGGACAGGGGCTTGGGGGACGCAGTATTTT